One and the same sample provided the 12 T cell receptor beta chains below, sequenced in a study of CD8 T cells in ankylosing spondylitis. TCRdb independently ran MiXCR on the 5' RACE reads; one entry per CDR3 protein. The sample contains 120,000 or so distinct CDR3 sequences, roughly an eighth of which appear only once. Material: blood, either unsorted or a sorted T cell fraction (not recorded which). The receptors were gathered from a female donor with ankylosing spondylitis or in good health (not recorded which).

The rearrangement links TRBV28 to TRBJ2-3; D possibly corresponds to TRBD2 (6 bases). In germline, CDR1 is MDHEN, CDR2 SYDVKM. V lost 6 bases to trimming and J lost 4 bases, with 17 bases between them. The CDR3 is 15 residues long. The CDR3 sequence: CASSRGAGSADTQYF. The CDR3 region has the DNA TGTGCCAGCAGCCGCGGGGCCGGGAGTGCAGATACGCAGTATTTT.

This clonotype showed up many times. The chain carries TRBV5-1 and TRBJ2-7; 7 nucleotides match TRBD1. Germline CDR1 and CDR2: SGHRS and YFSETQ. Trimming cost V 4 bases and J 4 bases; bases outside gene matches: 8. The CDR3 has 14 amino acids. CDR3 sequence reads: CASSREGQHYEQYF. As DNA, the CDR3 is TGCGCCAGCAGCCGAGAGGGACAGCATTACGAGCAGTACTTC.

The DNA for the CDR3 is TGTGCCAGCTCACCCGTCGGACTAGTAGGAGAGACCCAGTACTTC. Amino acid sequence: CASSPVGLVGETQYF. This chain connects TRBV18 to TRBJ2-5; TRBD2 matches at 7 bases. The CDR3 has 15 amino acids. V dropped 3 bases and J dropped 4; count of bases not matched to a gene: 8. The V gene's germline CDR1 is KGHSH and CDR2 LQKENI.

This clonotype was picked up many times. The CDR3 coding sequence is TGTGCCAGCAGTCAGCGTCCGTTCCTCTCTGGAAACACCATATATTTT. Translation gives CASSQRPFLSGNTIYF. V and J are TRBV12-3 or TRBV12-4 and TRBJ1-3; D is uncertain. V shed 5 bases and J shed 0 bases, with 14 bases lying between them. The CDR3 is made up of 16 amino acids.

This clonotype has a handful of counts. The chain joins TRBV12-3 or TRBV12-4 to TRBJ2-2; D uncertain. The CDR3 spans 15 residues. Trimming cost V 1 base and J 6 bases, with 12 bases left between them. Here the CDR3 reads CASSLGENYAGELFF. CDR3 coding DNA: TGTGCCAGCAGTTTAGGTGAAAACTACGCCGGGGAGCTGTTTTTT.

This clonotype was seen a few times. This rearrangement joins TRBV6-1 to TRBJ2-7; weak D call: TRBD2 (5 bases). The CDR3 totals 14 residues. Germline CDR1 and CDR2: MNHNS and SASEGT. V was cut by 6 bases and J by 2 bases, with 14 bases left in between. The CDR3 region has the DNA TGTGCCAGCAGCATAGAAGGACTTACCTACGAGCAGTACTTC. Its protein is CASSIEGLTYEQYF.

The rearrangement joins TRBV28 to TRBJ2-3; TRBD2 is a possible D gene (5 bases). Trimming removed 6 bases at V and 4 bases at J, with 11 bases between. From germline, CDR1 is MDHEN and CDR2 SYDVKM. This CDR3 has 13 residues. CDR3 amino acids: CASREGGADTQYF. The CDR3 coding sequence is TGTGCCAGCAGGGAAGGAGGCGCAGATACGCAGTATTTT.

The table lists this clonotype with many counts. This CDR3 is CSAVRGATDTQYF. Here the CDR3 DNA reads TGCAGTGCTGTTCGGGGGGCCACAGATACGCAGTATTTT. The chain carries TRBV20-1 and TRBJ2-3; possible D gene TRBD2, 7 bases. Trimming cost V 5 bases and J 2 bases, with 11 bases left between them. The CDR3 spans 13 residues. Germline lookup yields CDR1 DFQATT and CDR2 SNEGSKA (reference sequence).

This clonotype was recorded at least ten times. This rearrangement joins TRBV5-1 to TRBJ2-7; no clear D. Germline loops: CDR1 SGHRS, CDR2 YFSETQ. V shed 0 bases and J shed 0 bases, with 10 bases lying between them. The CDR3 covers 15 residues. As DNA, the CDR3 is TGCGCCAGCAGCTTGGTAGGAGCTACCTCCTACGAGCAGTACTTC. This sequence encodes CASSLVGATSYEQYF.

In its sample, this clonotype was seen a few times. CDR3 sequence: CASSQGKDTEAFF. Here the CDR3 DNA reads TGTGCCAGCTCACAGGGTAAGGACACTGAAGCTTTCTTT. This chain connects TRBV18 to TRBJ1-1; D is uncertain. Germline lookup yields CDR1 KGHSH and CDR2 LQKENI. V gave up 4 bases and J gave up 3 bases, with 9 bases separating them. The CDR3 runs 13 residues.

The chain links TRBV30 to TRBJ2-5, with D maybe TRBD1 (5 bases). The CDR3 covers 14 residues. Trimming took 3 bases from V and 1 from J, leaving 12 bases between them. CDR1 is GTSNPN and CDR2 is SVGIG in the germline V gene (reference sequence). CDR3 in DNA: TGTGCCTGGAGCGCCTCCAGGGTCCAAGAGACCCAGTACTTC. Translating it yields CAWSASRVQETQYF.

The chain recombines TRBV25-1 with TRBJ1-2; D unclear. The germline gives CDR1 MGHDK, CDR2 SYGVNS. Trimming took 3 bases from V and 8 from J, leaving 10 bases between them. This CDR3 has 12 amino acids. The CDR3 bases are TGTGCCAGCAGTGAGAACCGAATAGGCTACACCTTC. Protein product: CASSENRIGYTF.